The clone carrying this T cell receptor (beta chain) was seen a few times. Its antigen is undetermined. Time point defined: newly diagnosed GD, antithyroid drugs for less than 3 months. PBMC RNA was the source of the TCR library. Criteria from the American Thyroid Association guidelines were applied to diagnose Graves' disease. The entry originates in a study of regulatory T cells in long-lasting Graves disease. With 0 bases removed from V and 9 bases from J, the gap between germline ends came to 6 bases. The CDR3 is made up of 12 amino acids. The authors built TCR beta libraries using iRepertoire HTBI primers and Arm-PCR of CDR3 regions. TCRdb independently ran MiXCR on the multiplex PCR reads; one entry per CDR3 protein. The repertoire holds hundreds of thousands of distinct CDR3 sequences, with about 13% as singletons. General observations from the study: Newly diagnosed Graves' patients had higher TCR diversity than persistent ones.

The data were also submitted as part of a second study, on T cells in Graves' hyperthyroidism and ophthalmopathy. From that second work: Each patient was aged 18 to 65 and had newly diagnosed hyperthyroidism of under 2 months' duration. Model predictions of ophthalmopathy came a median approximately 6.8 months before onset.

This chain connects TRBV12-3 or TRBV12-4 to TRBJ2-4, with D hard to call. The source was peripheral blood mononuclear cells (PBMCs), collected at new diagnosis, from a patient treated with antithyroid drugs. The sequence came from a man in his thirties or forties with Graves disease. The CDR3 region has the DNA TGTGCCAGCAGTTTAGCCGGTTCCATTCAGTACTTC. Translation gives CASSLAGSIQYF.